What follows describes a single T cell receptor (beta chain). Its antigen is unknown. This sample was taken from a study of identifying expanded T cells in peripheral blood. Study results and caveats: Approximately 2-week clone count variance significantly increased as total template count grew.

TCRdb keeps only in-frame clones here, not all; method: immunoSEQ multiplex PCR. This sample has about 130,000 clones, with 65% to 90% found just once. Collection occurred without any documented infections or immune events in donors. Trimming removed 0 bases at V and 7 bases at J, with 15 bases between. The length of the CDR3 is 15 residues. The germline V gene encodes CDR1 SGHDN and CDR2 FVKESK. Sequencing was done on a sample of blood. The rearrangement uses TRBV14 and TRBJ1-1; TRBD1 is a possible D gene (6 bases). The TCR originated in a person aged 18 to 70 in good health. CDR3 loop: CASSQEFRGIGEAFF. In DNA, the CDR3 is TGTGCCAGCAGCCAAGAGTTCAGGGGTATCGGTGAAGCTTTCTTT.